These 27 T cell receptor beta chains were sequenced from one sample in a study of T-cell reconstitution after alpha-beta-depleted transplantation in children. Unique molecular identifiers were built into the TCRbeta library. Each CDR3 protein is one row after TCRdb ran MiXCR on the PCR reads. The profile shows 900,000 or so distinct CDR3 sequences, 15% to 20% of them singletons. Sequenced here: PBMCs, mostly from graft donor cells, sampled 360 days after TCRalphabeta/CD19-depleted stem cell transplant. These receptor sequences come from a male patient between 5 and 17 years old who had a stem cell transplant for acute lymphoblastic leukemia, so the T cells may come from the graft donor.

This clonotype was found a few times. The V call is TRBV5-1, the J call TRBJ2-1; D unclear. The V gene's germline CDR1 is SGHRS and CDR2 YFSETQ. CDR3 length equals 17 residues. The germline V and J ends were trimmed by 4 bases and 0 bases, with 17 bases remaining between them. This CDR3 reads CASSPEPLHSSYNEQFF. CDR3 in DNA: TGCGCCAGCAGCCCTGAGCCACTCCACAGCTCCTACAATGAGCAGTTCTTC. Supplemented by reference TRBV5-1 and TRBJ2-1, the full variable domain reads KAGVTQTPRYLIKTRGQQVTLSCSPISGHRSVSWYQQTPGQGLQFLFEYFSETQRNKGNFPGRFSGRQFSNSRSEMNVSTLELGDSALYLCASSPEPLHSSYNEQFFGPGTRLTVL.

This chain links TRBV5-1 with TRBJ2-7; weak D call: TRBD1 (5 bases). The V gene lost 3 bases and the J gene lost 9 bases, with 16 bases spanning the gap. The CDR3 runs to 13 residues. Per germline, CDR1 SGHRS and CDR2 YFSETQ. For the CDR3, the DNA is TGCGCCAGCAGCTCCCAGGACATCACGGCGCAGTACTTC. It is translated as CASSSQDITAQYF.

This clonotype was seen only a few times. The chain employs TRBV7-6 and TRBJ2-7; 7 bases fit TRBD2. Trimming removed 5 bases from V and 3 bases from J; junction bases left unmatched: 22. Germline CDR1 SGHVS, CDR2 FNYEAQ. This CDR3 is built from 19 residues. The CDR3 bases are TGTGCCAGCAGCACCTACCCCCGCGGGAGAGGGGCTGAAGGCTACGAGCAGTACTTC. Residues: CASSTYPRGRGAEGYEQYF.

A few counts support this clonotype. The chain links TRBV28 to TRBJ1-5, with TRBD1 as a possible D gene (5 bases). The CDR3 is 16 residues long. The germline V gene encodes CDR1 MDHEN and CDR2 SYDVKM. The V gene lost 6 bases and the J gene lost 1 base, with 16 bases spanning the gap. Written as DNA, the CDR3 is TGTGCCAGCAGCCCGGACATAGGTCCGAGCAATCAGCCCCAGCATTTT. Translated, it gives CASSPDIGPSNQPQHF.

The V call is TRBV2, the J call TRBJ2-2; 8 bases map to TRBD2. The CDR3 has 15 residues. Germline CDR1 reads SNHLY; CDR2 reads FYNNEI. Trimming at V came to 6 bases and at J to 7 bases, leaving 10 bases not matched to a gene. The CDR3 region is CASRREAIGDGELFF. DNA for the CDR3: TGTGCCAGCAGGCGGGAGGCTATAGGGGACGGGGAGCTGTTTTTT. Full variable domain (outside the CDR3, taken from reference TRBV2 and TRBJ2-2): EPEVTQTPSHQVTQMGQEVILRCVPISNHLYFYWYRQILGQKVEFLVSFYNNEISEKSEIFDDQFSVERPDGSNFTLKIRSTKLEDSAMYFCASRREAIGDGELFFGEGSRLTVL.

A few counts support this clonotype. DNA of the CDR3: TGTGCCAGCAGCCTTTCGACAGAACCCATGAACACTGAAGCTTTCTTT. It translates to CASSLSTEPMNTEAFF. This sequence joins TRBV6-5 and TRBJ1-1, with D possibly being TRBD1 (5 bases). CDR1 and CDR2 (germline): MNHEY, SVGAGI. This CDR3 spans 16 amino acids. The V and J ends lost 6 bases and 0 bases respectively, with 17 bases between them.

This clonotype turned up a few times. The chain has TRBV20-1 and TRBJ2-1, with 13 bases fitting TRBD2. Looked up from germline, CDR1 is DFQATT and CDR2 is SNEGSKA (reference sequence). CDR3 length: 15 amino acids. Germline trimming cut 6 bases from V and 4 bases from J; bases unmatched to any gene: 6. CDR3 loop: CSARTSGRHYNEQFF. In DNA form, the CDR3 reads TGCAGTGCCCGGACTAGCGGGAGACATTACAATGAGCAGTTCTTC.

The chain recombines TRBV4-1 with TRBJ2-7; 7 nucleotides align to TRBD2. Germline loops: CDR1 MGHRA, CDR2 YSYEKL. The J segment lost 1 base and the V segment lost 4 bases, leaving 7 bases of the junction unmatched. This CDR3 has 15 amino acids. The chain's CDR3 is CASSRLGGGSYEQYF. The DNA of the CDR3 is TGCGCCAGCAGCCGTCTGGGCGGGGGATCCTACGAGCAGTACTTC.

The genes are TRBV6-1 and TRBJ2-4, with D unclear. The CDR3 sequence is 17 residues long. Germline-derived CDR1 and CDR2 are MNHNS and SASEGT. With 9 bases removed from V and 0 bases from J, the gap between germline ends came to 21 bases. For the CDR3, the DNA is TGTGCCAGTTCCAGGACGGCTGCGGCCCTAGCCAAAAACATTCAGTACTTC. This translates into CASSRTAAALAKNIQYF.

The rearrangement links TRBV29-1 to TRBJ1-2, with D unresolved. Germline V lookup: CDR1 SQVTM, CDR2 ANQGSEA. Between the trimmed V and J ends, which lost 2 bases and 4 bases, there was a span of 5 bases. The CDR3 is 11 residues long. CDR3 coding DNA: TGCAGCGTTGAATGGCCCTATGGCTACACCTTC. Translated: CSVEWPYGYTF.

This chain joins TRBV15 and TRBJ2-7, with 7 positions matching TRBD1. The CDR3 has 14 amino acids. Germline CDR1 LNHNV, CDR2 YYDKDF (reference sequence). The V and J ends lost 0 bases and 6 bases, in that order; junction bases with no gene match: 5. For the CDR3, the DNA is TGTGCCACCAGCAGAGATAGTCACAGGGGCGAGCAGTACTTC. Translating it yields CATSRDSHRGEQYF.

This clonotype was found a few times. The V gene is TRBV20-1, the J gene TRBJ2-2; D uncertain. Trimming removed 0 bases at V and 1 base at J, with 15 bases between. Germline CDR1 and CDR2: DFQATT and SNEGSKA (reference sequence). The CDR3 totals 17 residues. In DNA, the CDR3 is TGCAGTGCTAGAGATCCCATAGTTTTAGGGAACACCGGGGAGCTGTTTTTT. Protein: CSARDPIVLGNTGELFF.

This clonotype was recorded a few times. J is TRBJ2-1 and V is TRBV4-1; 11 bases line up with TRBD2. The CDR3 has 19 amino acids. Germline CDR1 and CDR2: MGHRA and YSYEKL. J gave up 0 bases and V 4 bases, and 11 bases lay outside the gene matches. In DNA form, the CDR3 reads TGCGCCAGCAGCCTCATAGCGGGAGGGCTCCCAAGCTCCTACAATGAGCAGTTCTTC. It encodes CASSLIAGGLPSSYNEQFF.

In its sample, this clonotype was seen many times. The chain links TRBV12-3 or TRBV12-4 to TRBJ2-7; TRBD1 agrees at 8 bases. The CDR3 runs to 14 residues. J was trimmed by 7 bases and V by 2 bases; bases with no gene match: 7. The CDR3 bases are TGTGCCAGCAGTTTACGGCAGGGGGCGGGAGAGCAGTACTTC. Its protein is CASSLRQGAGEQYF.

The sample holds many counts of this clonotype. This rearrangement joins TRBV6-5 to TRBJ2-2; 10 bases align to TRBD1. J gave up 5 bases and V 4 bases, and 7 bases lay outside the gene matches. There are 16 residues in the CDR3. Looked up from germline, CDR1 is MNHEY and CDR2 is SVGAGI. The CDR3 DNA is TGTGCCAGCAGTTTATTGGGACAGGGGAGGACCGGGGAGCTGTTTTTT. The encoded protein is CASSLLGQGRTGELFF.

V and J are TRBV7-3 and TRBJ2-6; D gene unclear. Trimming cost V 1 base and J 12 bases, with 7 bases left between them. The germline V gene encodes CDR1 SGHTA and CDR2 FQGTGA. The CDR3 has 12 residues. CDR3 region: CASSLNLRVLTF. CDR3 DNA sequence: TGTGCCAGCAGCTTAAATTTGCGCGTCCTGACTTTC. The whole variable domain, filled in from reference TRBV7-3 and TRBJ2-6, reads GAGVSQTPSNKVTEKGKYVELRCDPISGHTALYWYRQSLGQGPEFLIYFQGTGAADDSGLPNDRFFAVRPEGSVSTLKIQRTERGDSAVYLCASSLNLRVLTFGAGSRLTVL.

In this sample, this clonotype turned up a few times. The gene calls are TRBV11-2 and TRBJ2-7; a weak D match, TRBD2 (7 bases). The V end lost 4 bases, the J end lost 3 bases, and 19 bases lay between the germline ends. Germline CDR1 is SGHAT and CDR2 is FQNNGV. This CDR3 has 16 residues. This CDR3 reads CASSSVGGRWFYEQYF. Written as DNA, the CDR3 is TGTGCCAGCAGCTCAGTGGGGGGGCGATGGTTCTACGAGCAGTACTTC.

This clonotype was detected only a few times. The CDR3 coding sequence is TGCAGCGTTCGGACTAGCGGGGTGGGAGATACGCAGTATTTT. It is translated as CSVRTSGVGDTQYF. The chain recombines TRBV29-1 with TRBJ2-3; TRBD2 aligns across 12 bases. The CDR3 consists of 14 residues. The trim removed 5 bases at V and 5 bases at J, leaving 5 bases unmatched. Per the germline V gene, CDR1 is SQVTM and CDR2 is ANQGSEA.

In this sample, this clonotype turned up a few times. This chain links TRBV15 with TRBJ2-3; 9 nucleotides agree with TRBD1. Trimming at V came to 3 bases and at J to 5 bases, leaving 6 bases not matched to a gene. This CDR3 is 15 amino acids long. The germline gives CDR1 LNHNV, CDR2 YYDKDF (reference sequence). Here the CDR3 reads CATSRGTGNGDTQYF. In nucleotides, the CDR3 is TGTGCCACCAGCAGGGGGACAGGGAATGGAGATACGCAGTATTTT. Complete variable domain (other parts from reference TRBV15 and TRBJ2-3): DAMVIQNPRYQVTQFGKPVTLSCSQTLNHNVMYWYQQKSSQAPKLLFHYYDKDFNNEADTPDNFQSRRPNTSFCFLDIRSPGLGDTAMYLCATSRGTGNGDTQYFGPGTRLTVL.

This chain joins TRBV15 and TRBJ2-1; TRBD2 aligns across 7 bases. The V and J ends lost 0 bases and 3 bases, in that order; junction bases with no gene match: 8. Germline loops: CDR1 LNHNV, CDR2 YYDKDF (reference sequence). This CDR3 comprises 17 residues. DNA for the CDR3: TGTGCCACCAGCAGAGATTCTGGGAGGGGATTCTACAATGAGCAGTTCTTC. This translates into CATSRDSGRGFYNEQFF.

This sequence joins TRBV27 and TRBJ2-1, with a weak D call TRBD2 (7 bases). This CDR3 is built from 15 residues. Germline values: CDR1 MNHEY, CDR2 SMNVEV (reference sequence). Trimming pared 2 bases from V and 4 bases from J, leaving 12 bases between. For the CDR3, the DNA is TGTGCCAGCAGTTTACAGGGGAGGGTATACAATGAGCAGTTCTTC. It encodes CASSLQGRVYNEQFF.

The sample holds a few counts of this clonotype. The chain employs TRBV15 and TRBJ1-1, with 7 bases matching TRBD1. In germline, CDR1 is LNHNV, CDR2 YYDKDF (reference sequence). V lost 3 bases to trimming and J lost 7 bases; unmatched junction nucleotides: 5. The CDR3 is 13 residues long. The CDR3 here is CATSRNHRGEAFF. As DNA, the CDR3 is TGTGCCACCAGCAGGAATCACAGGGGTGAAGCTTTCTTT.

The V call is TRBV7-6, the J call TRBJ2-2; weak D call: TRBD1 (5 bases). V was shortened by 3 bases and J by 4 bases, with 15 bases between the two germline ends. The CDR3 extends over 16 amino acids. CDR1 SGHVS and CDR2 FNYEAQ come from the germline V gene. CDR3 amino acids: CASSLGLQPSTGELFF. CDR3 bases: TGTGCCAGCAGCTTGGGGCTACAGCCCTCCACCGGGGAGCTGTTTTTT.

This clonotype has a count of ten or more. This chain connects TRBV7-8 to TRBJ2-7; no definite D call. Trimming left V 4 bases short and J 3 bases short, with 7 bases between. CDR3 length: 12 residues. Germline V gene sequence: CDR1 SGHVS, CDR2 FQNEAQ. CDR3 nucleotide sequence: TGTGCCAGCAGCTCAAAAGTCTACGAGCAGTACTTC. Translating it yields CASSSKVYEQYF.

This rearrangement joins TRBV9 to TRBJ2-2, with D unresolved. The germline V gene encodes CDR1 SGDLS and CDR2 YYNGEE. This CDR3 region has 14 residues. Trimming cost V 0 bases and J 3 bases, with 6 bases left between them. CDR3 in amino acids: CASSVVTDTGELFF. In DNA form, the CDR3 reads TGTGCCAGCAGCGTAGTCACAGACACCGGGGAGCTGTTTTTT.

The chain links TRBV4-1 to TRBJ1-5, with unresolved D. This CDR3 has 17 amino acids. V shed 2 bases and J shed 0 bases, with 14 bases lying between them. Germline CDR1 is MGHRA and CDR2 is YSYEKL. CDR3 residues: CASSQFRQGNSNQPQHF. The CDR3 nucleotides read TGCGCCAGCAGCCAATTTAGGCAAGGGAATAGCAATCAGCCCCAGCATTTT.

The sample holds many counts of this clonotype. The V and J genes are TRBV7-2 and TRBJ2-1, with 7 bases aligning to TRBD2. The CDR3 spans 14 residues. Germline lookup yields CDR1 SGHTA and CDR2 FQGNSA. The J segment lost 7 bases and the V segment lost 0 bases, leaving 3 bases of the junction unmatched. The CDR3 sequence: CASSLALGGNEQFF. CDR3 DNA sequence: TGTGCCAGCAGCTTAGCGCTGGGGGGGAATGAGCAGTTCTTC.